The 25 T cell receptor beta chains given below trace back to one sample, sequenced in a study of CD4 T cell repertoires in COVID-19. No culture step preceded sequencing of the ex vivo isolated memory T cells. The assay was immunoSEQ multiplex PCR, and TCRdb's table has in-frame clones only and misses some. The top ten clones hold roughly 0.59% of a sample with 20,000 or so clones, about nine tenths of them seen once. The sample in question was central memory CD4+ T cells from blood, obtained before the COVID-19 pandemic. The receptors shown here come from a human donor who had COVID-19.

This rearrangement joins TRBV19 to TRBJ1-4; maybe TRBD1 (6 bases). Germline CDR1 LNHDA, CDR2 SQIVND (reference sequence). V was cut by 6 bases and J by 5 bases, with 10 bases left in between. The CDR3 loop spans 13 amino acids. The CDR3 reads CASRTTGNEKLFF. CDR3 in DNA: TGTGCCAGTAGAACTACAGGGAATGAAAAACTGTTTTTT.

CDR3 nucleotide sequence: TGTGCCAGCAGTGAATGGGGGACAGGAAACTATGGCTACACCTTC. This translates into CASSEWGTGNYGYTF. The rearrangement uses TRBV6-1 and TRBJ1-2; 8 positions agree with TRBD1. There are 15 residues in the CDR3. Germline V gene data show CDR1 as MNHNS and CDR2 as SASEGT. Trimming removed 2 bases from V and 2 bases from J; junction bases left unmatched: 4.

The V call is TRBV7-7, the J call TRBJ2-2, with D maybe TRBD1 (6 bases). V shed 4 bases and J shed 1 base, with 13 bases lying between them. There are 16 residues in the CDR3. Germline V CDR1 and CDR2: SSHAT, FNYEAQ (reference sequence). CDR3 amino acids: CASSSHPGQNTGELFF. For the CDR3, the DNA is TGTGCCAGCAGCTCTCATCCGGGACAGAACACCGGGGAGCTGTTTTTT.

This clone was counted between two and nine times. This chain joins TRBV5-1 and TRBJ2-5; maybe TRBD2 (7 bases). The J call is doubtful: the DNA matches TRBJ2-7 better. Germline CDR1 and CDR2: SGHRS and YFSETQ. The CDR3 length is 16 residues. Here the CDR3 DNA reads TGCGCCAGCAGCCCCCCTAGTCGAGGGGGGGCGGGCGAGCAGTACTTC. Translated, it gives CASSPPSRGGAGEQYF.

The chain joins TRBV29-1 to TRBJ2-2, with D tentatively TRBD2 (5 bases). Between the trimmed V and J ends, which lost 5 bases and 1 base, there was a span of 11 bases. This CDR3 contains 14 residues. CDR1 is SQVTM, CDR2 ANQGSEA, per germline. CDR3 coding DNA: TGCAGCGTTAGGGAGTTTTGGAACACCGGGGAGCTGTTTTTT. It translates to CSVREFWNTGELFF.

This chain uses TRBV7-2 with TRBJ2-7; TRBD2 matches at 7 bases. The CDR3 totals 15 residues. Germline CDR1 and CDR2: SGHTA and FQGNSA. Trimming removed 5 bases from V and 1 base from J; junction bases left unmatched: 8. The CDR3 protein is CASSHRTSSSYEQYF. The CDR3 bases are TGTGCCAGCAGCCATCGGACTAGTAGTTCCTACGAGCAGTACTTC. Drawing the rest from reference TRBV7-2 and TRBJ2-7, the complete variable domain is GAGVSQSPSNKVTEKGKDVELRCDPISGHTALYWYRQSLGQGLEFLIYFQGNSAPDKSGLPSDRFSAERTGGSVSTLTIQRTQQEDSAVYLCASSHRTSSSYEQYFGPGTRLTVT.

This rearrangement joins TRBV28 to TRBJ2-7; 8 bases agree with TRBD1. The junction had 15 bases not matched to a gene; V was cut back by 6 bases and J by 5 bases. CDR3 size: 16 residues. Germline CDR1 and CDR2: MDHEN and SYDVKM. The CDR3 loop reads CASRPATWTGPHEQYF. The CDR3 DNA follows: TGTGCCAGCAGACCCGCCACCTGGACAGGGCCCCACGAGCAGTACTTC.

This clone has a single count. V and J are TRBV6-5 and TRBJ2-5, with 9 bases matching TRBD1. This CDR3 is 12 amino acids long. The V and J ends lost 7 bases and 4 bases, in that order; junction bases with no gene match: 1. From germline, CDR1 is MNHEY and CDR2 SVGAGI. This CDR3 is CASKQGAETQYF. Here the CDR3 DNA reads TGTGCCAGCAAACAGGGGGCAGAGACCCAGTACTTC.

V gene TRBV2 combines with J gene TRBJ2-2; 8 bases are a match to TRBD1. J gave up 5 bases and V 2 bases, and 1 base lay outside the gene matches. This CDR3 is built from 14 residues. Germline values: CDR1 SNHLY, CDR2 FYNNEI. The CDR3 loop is CASSENRGTGELFF. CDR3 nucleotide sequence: TGTGCCAGCAGTGAAAACAGGGGGACCGGGGAGCTGTTTTTT. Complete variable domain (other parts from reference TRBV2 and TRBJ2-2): EPEVTQTPSHQVTQMGQEVILRCVPISNHLYFYWYRQILGQKVEFLVSFYNNEISEKSEIFDDQFSVERPDGSNFTLKIRSTKLEDSAMYFCASSENRGTGELFFGEGSRLTVL.

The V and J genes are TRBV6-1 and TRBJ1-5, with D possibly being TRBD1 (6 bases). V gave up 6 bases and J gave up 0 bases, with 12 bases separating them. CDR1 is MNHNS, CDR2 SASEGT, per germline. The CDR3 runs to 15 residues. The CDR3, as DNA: TGTGCCAGCAGAGGAGGACAGCTTAGCAATCAGCCCCAGCATTTT. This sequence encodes CASRGGQLSNQPQHF.

The CDR3 sequence: CASSPQGRETQYF. The CDR3 DNA follows: TGCGCCAGCAGCCCACAGGGCCGGGAGACCCAGTACTTC. The J gene is TRBJ2-5, the V gene TRBV5-1, with a tentative D call TRBD1 (6 bases). V was cut by 4 bases and J by 5 bases, with 12 bases left in between. Germline CDR1 is SGHRS and CDR2 is YFSETQ. The CDR3 is 13 residues long. Using reference TRBV5-1 and TRBJ2-5 for the parts outside the CDR3, the full variable domain is KAGVTQTPRYLIKTRGQQVTLSCSPISGHRSVSWYQQTPGQGLQFLFEYFSETQRNKGNFPGRFSGRQFSNSRSEMNVSTLELGDSALYLCASSPQGRETQYFGPGTRLLVL.

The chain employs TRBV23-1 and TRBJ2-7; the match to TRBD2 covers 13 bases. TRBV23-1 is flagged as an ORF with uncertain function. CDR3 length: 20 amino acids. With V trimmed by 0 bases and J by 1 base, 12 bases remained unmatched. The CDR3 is CASSQSKGQGGLAGSYEQYF. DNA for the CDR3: TGCGCCAGCAGTCAATCTAAGGGTCAGGGGGGACTAGCGGGATCCTACGAGCAGTACTTC.

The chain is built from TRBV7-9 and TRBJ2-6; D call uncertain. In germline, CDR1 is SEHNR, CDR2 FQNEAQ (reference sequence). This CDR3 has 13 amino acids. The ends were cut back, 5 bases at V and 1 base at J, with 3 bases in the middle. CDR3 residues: CASSPSGANVLTF. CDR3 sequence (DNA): TGTGCCAGCAGCCCATCTGGGGCCAACGTCCTGACTTTC.

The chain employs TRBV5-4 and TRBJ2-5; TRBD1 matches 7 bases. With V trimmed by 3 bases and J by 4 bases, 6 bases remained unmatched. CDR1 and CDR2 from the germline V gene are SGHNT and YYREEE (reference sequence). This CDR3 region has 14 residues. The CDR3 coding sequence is TGTGCCAGCAGCTCCCGACAGGGTGGAGAGACCCAGTACTTC. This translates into CASSSRQGGETQYF. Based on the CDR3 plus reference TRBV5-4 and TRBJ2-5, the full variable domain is ETGVTQSPTHLIKTRGQQVTLRCSSQSGHNTVSWYQQALGQGPQFIFQYYREEENGRGNFPPRFSGLQFPNYSSELNVNALELDDSALYLCASSSRQGGETQYFGPGTRLLVL.

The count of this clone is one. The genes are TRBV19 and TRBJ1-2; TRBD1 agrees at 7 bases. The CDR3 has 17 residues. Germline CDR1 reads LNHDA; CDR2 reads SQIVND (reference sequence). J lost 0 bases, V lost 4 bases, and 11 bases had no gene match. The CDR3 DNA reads TGTGCCAGTAGTAGAGGGGACAGTGAACGAGCTAACTATGGCTACACCTTC. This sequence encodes CASSRGDSERANYGYTF.

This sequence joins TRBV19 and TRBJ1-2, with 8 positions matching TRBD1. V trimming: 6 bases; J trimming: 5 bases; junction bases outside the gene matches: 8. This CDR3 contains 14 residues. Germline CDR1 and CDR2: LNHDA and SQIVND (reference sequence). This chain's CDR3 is CASRLDRDGYGYTF. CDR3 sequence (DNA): TGTGCCAGTAGACTGGACAGGGATGGATATGGCTACACCTTC.

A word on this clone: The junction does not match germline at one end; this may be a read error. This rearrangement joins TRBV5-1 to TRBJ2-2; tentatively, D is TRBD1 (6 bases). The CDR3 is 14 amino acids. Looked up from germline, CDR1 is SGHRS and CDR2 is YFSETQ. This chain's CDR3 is CATSVRGHTGELFF. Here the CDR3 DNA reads TGCGCCACCAGCGTCAGGGGTCACACCGGGGAGCTGTTTTTT.

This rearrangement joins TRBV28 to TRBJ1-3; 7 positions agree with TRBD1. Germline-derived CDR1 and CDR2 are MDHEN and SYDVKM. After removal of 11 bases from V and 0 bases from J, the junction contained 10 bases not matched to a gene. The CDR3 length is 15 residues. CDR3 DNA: TGTGCCTCCTGGGGACAGAACCCCTCTGGAAACACCATATATTTT. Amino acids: CASWGQNPSGNTIYF. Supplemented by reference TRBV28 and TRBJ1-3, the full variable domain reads DVKVTQSSRYLVKRTGEKVFLECVQDMDHENMFWYRQDPGLGLRLIYFSYDVKMKEKGDIPEGYSVSREKKERFSLILESASTNQTSMYLCASWGQNPSGNTIYFGEGSWLTVV.

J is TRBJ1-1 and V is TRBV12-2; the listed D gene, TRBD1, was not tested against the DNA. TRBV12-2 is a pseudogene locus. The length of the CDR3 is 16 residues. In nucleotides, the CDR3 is TGTGCAAGTCGCTTAGCCCCGACAGGGATGAACACTGAAGCTTTCTTT. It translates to CASRLAPTGMNTEAFF.

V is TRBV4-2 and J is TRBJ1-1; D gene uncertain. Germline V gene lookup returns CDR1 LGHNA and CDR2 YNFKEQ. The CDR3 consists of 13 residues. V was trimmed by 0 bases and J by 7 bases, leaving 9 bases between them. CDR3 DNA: TGTGCCAGCAGCCAAGAAAATCGGGGTGAAGCTTTCTTT. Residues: CASSQENRGEAFF.

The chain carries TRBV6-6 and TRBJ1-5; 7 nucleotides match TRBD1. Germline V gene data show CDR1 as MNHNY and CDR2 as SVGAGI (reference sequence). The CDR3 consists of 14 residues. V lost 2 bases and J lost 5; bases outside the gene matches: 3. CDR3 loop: CASSYARGDQPQHF. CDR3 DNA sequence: TGTGCCAGCAGTTACGCCAGGGGGGATCAGCCCCAGCATTTT.

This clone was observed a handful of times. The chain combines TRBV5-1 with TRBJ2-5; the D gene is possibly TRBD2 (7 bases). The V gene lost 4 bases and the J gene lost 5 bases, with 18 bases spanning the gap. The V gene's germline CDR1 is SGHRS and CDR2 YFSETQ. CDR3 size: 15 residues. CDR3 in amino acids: CASSPEGGAAETQYF. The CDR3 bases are TGCGCCAGCAGCCCGGAGGGGGGGGCGGCGGAGACCCAGTACTTC.

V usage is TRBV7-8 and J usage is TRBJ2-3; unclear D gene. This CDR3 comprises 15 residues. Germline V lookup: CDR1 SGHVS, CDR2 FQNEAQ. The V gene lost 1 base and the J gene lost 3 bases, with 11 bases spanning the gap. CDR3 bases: TGTGCCAGCAGCTTAGGCTATAGTGGTACAGATACGCAGTATTTT. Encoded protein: CASSLGYSGTDTQYF.

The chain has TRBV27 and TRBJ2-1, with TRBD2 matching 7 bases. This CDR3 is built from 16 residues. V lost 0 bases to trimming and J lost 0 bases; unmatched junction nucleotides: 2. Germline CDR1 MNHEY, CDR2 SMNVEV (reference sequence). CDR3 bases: TGTGCCAGCAGTTTATCTGGCGGGGGCTCCTACAATGAGCAGTTCTTC. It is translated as CASSLSGGGSYNEQFF.

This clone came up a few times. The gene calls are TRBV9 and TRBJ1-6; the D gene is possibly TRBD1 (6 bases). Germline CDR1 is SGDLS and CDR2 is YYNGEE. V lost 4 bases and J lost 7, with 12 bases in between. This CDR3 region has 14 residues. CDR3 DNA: TGTGCCAGCAGCTACGGACAGATAAATTCACCCCTCCACTTT. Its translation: CASSYGQINSPLHF.